This TCR beta chain was identified in a study of blood T cells in healthy people across ages (dated by TCRdb to about 2015). Looking at the study overall: In model experiments, template switching captured roughly one uniquely barcoded TCR beta cDNA molecule for every two T cells. Using the same blood draw, the study looked at two additional independent replicas of 1 million unique cDNA reads for two donors, one aged 18 to 30 and the other aged 80 or older. To avoid experimental bias, donors of different ages were spread randomly across the sequencing lanes. Donors were grouped into four age groups: young (average 16 years), middle-aged (39), aged (62) and long-lived (approximately 82). Using deep sequencing normalized with unique cDNA molecular identifiers, the study measured how TCR beta repertoire diversity changes with age. Study-level results and caveats: Estimates of total diversity based on one million sequenced T cells were considered lower bounds and underestimates. The long-lived group showed more naive CD4+ T cells, fewer expanded clones and increased TCR diversity than the aged group, suggesting age selection. Because donor CMV infection status was unknown, age-related changes in expanded clonotypes were potentially confounded. Bulk unsorted PBMC profiling prevented conclusive comparison of naive and antigen-experienced compartments. Observed TCR beta diversity per million T cells fell roughly linearly with age, and a significant reduction was already apparent by age around 40. Observed TCR beta diversity correlated strongly with the percentage of naive T cells measured by flow cytometry.

This clonotype was detected only a few times. Its binding antigen is unknown. Base qualities are missing; no much larger clone stands one base away. Based on the germline V gene, the CDR1 and CDR2 sequences are MGHRA and YSYEKL. Measured from the cysteine to the phenylalanine, the CDR3 is 17 residues long. Of all the DNA, just the CDR3 is kept, 51 bases in frame from base 1. Library method: 5' RACE. Sequencing was carried out with an Illumina HiSeq 2500. A second roughly 7 to 11 cycle PCR used a sample-barcoded 5' primer and a J-beta primer mix. A template-switch 5' adaptor carrying 12 random nucleotides introduced a unique molecular identifier onto each TCR beta cDNA molecule. At least 3 million CDR3-containing paired-end reads were obtained from each sample. The Mint cDNA synthesis kit, primed by a TRBC-specific oligonucleotide, was used to synthesize first-strand cDNA from all RNA. Following uracil-DNA glycosylase treatment, all cDNA underwent a first 18-cycle PCR with the universal primers M1SS and BC2_uni_R. Per the original workflow: For normalization, 1 million high-quality reads, each with a distinct molecular identifier, were randomly selected from each sample. Instead of being binned into consensus sequences, reads with shared molecular identifiers were discarded. MiTCR, with a Q25 quality threshold and the strictest error-elimination algorithm, was used for CDR3 identification, clonotype clustering and error correction. A nonparametric unseen species model with Euler transformation was used to estimate a lower bound on total TCR beta diversity. TCRdb reworked the public reads: Q25 trimming with fastp, MiXCR clone assembly, productive beta chains retained. Rows merge per CDR3 protein into single entries with the most common DNA and genes. For this entry, the V and J calls and clone size follow TCRdb and not the study's own pipeline. Recorded for this sample are 1.5 million or so distinct CDR3 sequences; approximately 38% of them occurred a single time. Around 8% of the sample comes from the top ten.

The donors were some 36 Caucasian individuals from Russia, aged roughly 6 to 100 years, who were systemically healthy. Each donor gave approximately 10 milliliters of peripheral blood, collected into EDTA-treated Vacutainer tubes. Ficoll-Paque density-gradient centrifugation was used to isolate PBMCs, with at least 6 million per sample. Trizol reagent was used to extract total RNA from the PBMCs, yielding at least 6 micrograms per sample. The percentages of naive CD45RAhigh/CD27high T cells were determined by flow cytometry on a PBMC aliquot from every donor. The chain employs TRBV4-1 and TRBJ2-1; 7 central bases correspond to TRBD2. Gene TRBJ2-7 matches the end of the DNA better, so the J call may be wrong. The specimen was blood. This TCR was recovered from a young woman in good health. The CDR3 region: CASSQVAGVLSYNEQYF. DNA sequence: TGCGCCAGCAGCCAAGTGGCGGGAGTACTGTCCTACAATGAGCAGTACTTC.